The 24 T cell receptor beta chains below all came from one sample that was sequenced in a study of OX40 agonist ivuxolimab in advanced cancers. Libraries were prepared by immunoSEQ multiplex PCR; TCRdb keeps only in-frame clonotypes and omits some of them. The data contain roughly 80,000 clones, less than 90% of them seen just once; the ten biggest clones take up roughly 0.7%. The sequences come from CD4+ or CD8+ T cells sorted from blood, collected in a trial of the OX40 agonist ivuxolimab. The receptors originated from an adult with an advanced solid tumor such as melanoma, head and neck, liver or kidney cancer.

This clone was observed a few times. The gene calls are TRBV7-2 and TRBJ2-3; D is unclear. V was shortened by 1 base and J by 2 bases, with 7 bases between the two germline ends. The V gene's germline CDR1 is SGHTA and CDR2 FQGNSA. The CDR3 is made up of 14 amino acids. The CDR3 DNA follows: TGTGCCAGCAGCTTAGGAAGGCTCACAGATACGCAGTATTTT. As protein: CASSLGRLTDTQYF.

V gene TRBV30 combines with J gene TRBJ2-5; perhaps D is TRBD1 or TRBD2 (5 bases each). There are 17 residues in the CDR3. CDR1 and CDR2 from the germline V gene are GTSNPN and SVGIG (reference sequence). The V and J ends lost 0 bases and 0 bases respectively, with 17 bases between them. CDR3 in DNA: TGTGCCTGGAGTGTGGGACGGAGAGAGGGCTACCAAGAGACCCAGTACTTC. The encoded protein is CAWSVGRREGYQETQYF.

V usage is TRBV30 and J usage is TRBJ1-2; unclear D gene. The V end was cut by 3 bases, the J end by 2 bases, with 7 bases between. Looked up from germline, CDR1 is GTSNPN and CDR2 is SVGIG (reference sequence). CDR3 length: 12 amino acids. The CDR3 nucleotides read TGTGCCTGGAGGGACGGAAACTATGGCTACACCTTC. It codes for CAWRDGNYGYTF.

CDR3 region: CAIRNQGDTQYF. The DNA of the CDR3 is TGTGCCATCAGGAACCAAGGGGATACGCAGTATTTT. The gene calls are TRBV10-3 and TRBJ2-3; no clear D. V was shortened by 6 bases and J by 6 bases, with 10 bases between the two germline ends. In germline, CDR1 is ENHRY, CDR2 SYGVKD. This CDR3 spans 12 amino acids.

The V and J genes are TRBV30 and TRBJ1-2; D possibly corresponds to TRBD1 (5 bases). This CDR3 spans 13 amino acids. The V end was cut by 8 bases, the J end by 0 bases, with 13 bases between. CDR1 is GTSNPN and CDR2 is SVGIG in the germline V gene (reference sequence). CDR3 residues: CARGHQTNYGYTF. The CDR3 DNA reads TGTGCCCGAGGACATCAGACTAACTATGGCTACACCTTC. Filled out from reference TRBV30 and TRBJ1-2, the complete variable domain reads SQTIHQWPATLVQPVGSPLSLECTVEGTSNPNLYWYRQAAGRGLQLLFYSVGIGQISSEVPQNLSASRPQDRQFILSSKKLLLSDSGFYLCARGHQTNYGYTFGSGTRLTVV.

This chain connects TRBV6-5 to TRBJ1-2, with D perhaps TRBD1 (6 bases). From germline, CDR1 is MNHEY and CDR2 SVGAGI. V lost 5 bases and J 8 bases, leaving 12 bases between the germline ends. The CDR3 loop spans 12 amino acids. Here the CDR3 DNA reads TGTGCCAGCAGTGAACACAGGGCGGGCTACACCTTC. Amino acids: CASSEHRAGYTF.

The rearrangement joins TRBV9 to TRBJ2-2; 8 bases line up with TRBD2. The CDR3 has 16 residues. Germline CDR1 reads SGDLS; CDR2 reads YYNGEE. V shed 4 bases, J shed 4 bases, and the junction held 9 bases outside the gene matches. The CDR3 DNA sequence: TGTGCCAGCAGCCAACCGGGACTAGGATTCACCGGGGAGCTGTTTTTT. Its protein product is CASSQPGLGFTGELFF.

The J gene is TRBJ1-4, the V gene TRBV5-1; no firm D call. Per germline, CDR1 SGHRS and CDR2 YFSETQ. Trimming took 0 bases from V and 3 from J, leaving 9 bases between them. There are 15 residues in the CDR3. The CDR3: CASSLASTANEKLFF. DNA for the CDR3: TGCGCCAGCAGCTTGGCCTCGACCGCTAATGAAAAACTGTTTTTT.

This rearrangement joins TRBV5-5 to TRBJ2-2, with D tentatively TRBD1 or TRBD2 (8 bases each). CDR1 and CDR2 (germline): SGHKS, YYEKEE (reference sequence). The CDR3 runs to 14 residues. V lost 6 bases, J lost 7 bases, and 16 bases lay in between. The CDR3 DNA sequence: TGTGCCAGCACCCGGGGGGGGACAGGCGGGGAGCTGTTTTTT. This sequence encodes CASTRGGTGGELFF.

The rearrangement joins TRBV6-5 to TRBJ2-7; perhaps TRBD1 as D (6 bases). Looked up from germline, CDR1 is MNHEY and CDR2 is SVGAGI. The CDR3 is 14 amino acids. The V and J ends lost 4 bases and 2 bases respectively, with 12 bases between them. In nucleotides, the CDR3 is TGTGCCAGCAGTTCCGGGACACCTACCTACGAGCAGTACTTC. Translation gives CASSSGTPTYEQYF.

The V call is TRBV2, the J call TRBJ2-1; D gene unclear. The V gene's germline CDR1 is SNHLY and CDR2 FYNNEI. The ends were cut back, 6 bases at V and 4 bases at J, with 1 base in the middle. This CDR3 is built from 10 residues. CDR3 in amino acids: CASRYNEQFF. In DNA, the CDR3 is TGTGCCAGCAGATACAATGAGCAGTTCTTC.

The genes are TRBV5-6 and TRBJ2-5, with TRBD2 as a possible D gene (5 bases). The CDR3 has 16 amino acids. The V gene's germline CDR1 is SGHDT and CDR2 YYEEEE. Trimming left V 0 bases short and J 2 bases short, with 14 bases between. CDR3 sequence (DNA): TGTGCCAGCAGCTTGGTTCCGATCGGGATTCAAGAGACCCAGTACTTC. Encoded protein: CASSLVPIGIQETQYF.

The rearrangement links TRBV7-9 to TRBJ2-3; 7 positions agree with TRBD2. Germline V gene lookup returns CDR1 SEHNR and CDR2 FQNEAQ (reference sequence). The length of the CDR3 is 17 residues. J lost 2 bases, V lost 1 base, and 9 bases had no gene match. CDR3 region: CASSLGGAGRITDTQYF. The DNA for the CDR3 is TGTGCCAGCAGCTTAGGGGGAGCGGGACGGATCACAGATACGCAGTATTTT.

The chain joins TRBV18 to TRBJ2-3; TRBD1 agrees at 9 bases. This CDR3 is 16 amino acids long. Germline V CDR1 and CDR2: KGHSH, LQKENI. V lost 1 base to trimming and J lost 4 bases; unmatched junction nucleotides: 6. CDR3 sequence (DNA): TGTGCCAGCTCACCACGAGACAGGGGGAGGGCAGATACGCAGTATTTT. Translated, it gives CASSPRDRGRADTQYF. The full variable domain, its missing parts supplied by reference TRBV18 and TRBJ2-3, is NAGVMQNPRHLVRRRGQEARLRCSPMKGHSHVYWYRQLPEEGLKFMVYLQKENIIDESGMPKERFSAEFPKEGPSILRIQQVVRGDSAAYFCASSPRDRGRADTQYFGPGTRLTVL.

The chain is built from TRBV7-9 and TRBJ1-2, with D hard to call. CDR3 length: 13 amino acids. Germline V gene data show CDR1 as SEHNR and CDR2 as FQNEAQ (reference sequence). Deletions cut 0 bases from V and 8 bases from J, with 10 bases between. The CDR3 DNA sequence: TGTGCCAGCAGCTTAGCCGTAACCTTCGGCTACACCTTC. Its protein is CASSLAVTFGYTF. The full variable domain, in which reference TRBV7-9 and TRBJ1-2 provide the parts outside the CDR3, is DTGVSQNPRHKITKRGQNVTFRCDPISEHNRLYWYRQTLGQGPEFLTYFQNEAQLEKSRLLSDRFSAERPKGSFSTLEIQRTEQGDSAMYLCASSLAVTFGYTFGSGTRLTVV.

The rearrangement joins TRBV28 to TRBJ2-1; TRBD1 aligns across 7 bases. V was pared by 11 bases and J by 7 bases, with 8 bases of the junction left unmatched. CDR3 length: 12 amino acids. CDR1 is MDHEN and CDR2 is SYDVKM in the germline V gene. CDR3 DNA: TGTGCCGGGCGACAGGGAAGTAATGAGCAGTTCTTC. Protein: CAGRQGSNEQFF.

This chain links TRBV19 with TRBJ2-5, with 7 bases identical to TRBD1. CDR3 length: 14 amino acids. Losses at the gene ends were 4 bases for V and 5 bases for J; bases not matched to a gene: 7. Germline V gene data show CDR1 as LNHDA and CDR2 as SQIVND (reference sequence). The CDR3 sequence: CASSRQGGVETQYF. The CDR3 DNA reads as TGTGCCAGTAGTAGACAGGGTGGGGTGGAGACCCAGTACTTC.

The chain combines TRBV28 with TRBJ2-2; tentative D call: TRBD2 (6 bases). Trimming removed 4 bases from V and 2 bases from J, with 17 bases in between. The germline V gene encodes CDR1 MDHEN and CDR2 SYDVKM. CDR3 length equals 17 residues. This chain's CDR3 is CASSWDFLELNTGELFF. The DNA of the CDR3 is TGTGCCAGCAGTTGGGACTTCCTGGAGTTAAACACCGGGGAGCTGTTTTTT.

The V call is TRBV23-1, the J call TRBJ2-7; D is perhaps TRBD2 (5 bases). TRBV23-1 is given ORF status, its function remaining uncertain. V lost 11 bases and J 3 bases, leaving 8 bases between the germline ends. The CDR3 is 10 amino acids. The CDR3 DNA is TGCGCCGCCCGGGGCTACGAGCAGTACTTC. This gives the protein CAARGYEQYF.

The chain carries TRBV25-1 and TRBJ1-3, with D unresolved. The CDR3 is 14 amino acids. Trimming left V 7 bases short and J 4 bases short, with 14 bases between. Germline values: CDR1 MGHDK, CDR2 SYGVNS. The CDR3 region has the DNA TGTGCCAGCAACGGGGAAGGGAGAGGAAACACCATATATTTT. Its translation: CASNGEGRGNTIYF. The entire variable domain, with the rest obtained from reference TRBV25-1 and TRBJ1-3, is as follows: EADIYQTPRYLVIGTGKKITLECSQTMGHDKMYWYQQDPGMELHLIHYSYGVNSTEKGDLSSESTVSRIRTEHFPLTLESARPSHTSQYLCASNGEGRGNTIYFGEGSWLTVV.

The genes are TRBV2 and TRBJ1-1; D is perhaps TRBD1 (6 bases). The CDR3 length is 15 residues. Germline-derived CDR1 and CDR2 are SNHLY and FYNNEI. Trimming shortened V by 3 bases and J by 3 bases, and 14 bases separated the two germline ends. Here the CDR3 DNA reads TGTGCCAGCAGTGATGGGGGGGGCGTCGACACTGAAGCTTTCTTT. Translating gives CASSDGGGVDTEAFF.

The chain recombines TRBV7-3 with TRBJ2-2; 7 positions agree with TRBD1. Germline V gives CDR1 SGHTA, CDR2 FQGTGA. V shed 5 bases, J shed 3 bases, and the junction held 12 bases outside the gene matches. The CDR3 is made up of 17 amino acids. The CDR3 DNA sequence: TGTGCCAGCAGCCCTCATCAGACAGGGAGTGACACCGGGGAGCTGTTTTTT. It translates to CASSPHQTGSDTGELFF.

This sequence joins TRBV6-1 and TRBJ2-7; D remains unclear. The CDR3 has 13 amino acids. Germline assignment: CDR1 MNHNS and CDR2 SASEGT. Between the trimmed V and J ends, which lost 3 bases and 5 bases, there was a span of 11 bases. The CDR3 DNA reads TGTGCCAGCAGTGATCACCCTCGAAACGAGCAGTACTTC. It encodes CASSDHPRNEQYF.

The V and J genes are TRBV5-4 and TRBJ2-7; 10 bases map to TRBD2. CDR3 length equals 16 residues. V lost 3 bases, J lost 5 bases, and 11 bases stayed unmatched. Germline V gene lookup returns CDR1 SGHNT and CDR2 YYREEE (reference sequence). CDR3 sequence: CASSSLERGGRNEQYF. The CDR3 DNA sequence: TGTGCCAGCAGCTCCCTGGAGCGGGGGGGCCGGAACGAGCAGTACTTC.